Presented here are 12 T cell receptor beta chains from one specimen sequenced in a study of blood T cell repertoires in COVID-19. The repertoire was sequenced with immunoSEQ multiplex PCR; TCRdb's copy has only in-frame clones and lacks some. Altogether around 450,000 clones are present, 80% to 90% being singletons, with the ten largest covering 4% to 5.5%. Sequencing was performed on peripheral blood. These receptor sequences come from a woman younger than 45 with acute or convalescent COVID-19.

This chain connects TRBV20-1 to TRBJ1-2; D uncertain. The V end was cut by 0 bases, the J end by 11 bases, with 10 bases between. Germline CDR1 DFQATT, CDR2 SNEGSKA (reference sequence). The CDR3 loop spans 11 amino acids. CDR3 in amino acids: CSARDEGDYTF. In DNA form, the CDR3 reads TGCAGTGCTAGAGATGAGGGAGATTACACCTTC.

V gene TRBV15 combines with J gene TRBJ1-1; D not certain. V was cut by 0 bases and J by 1 base, with 15 bases left in between. The germline V gene has CDR1 LNHNV and CDR2 YYDKDF (reference sequence). The CDR3 contains 17 residues. This CDR3 is CATSRDPSETENTEAFF. CDR3 bases: TGTGCCACCAGCAGAGACCCATCGGAAACAGAGAACACTGAAGCTTTCTTT.

CDR3 nucleotides: TGTGCCAGCAGCGGGGCCGGGGGGCCTAACTACAATGAGCAGTTCTTC. Encoded protein: CASSGAGGPNYNEQFF. The chain has TRBV9 and TRBJ2-1; D is possibly TRBD2 (7 bases). The CDR3 contains 16 residues. Looked up from germline, CDR1 is SGDLS and CDR2 is YYNGEE. V was trimmed by 3 bases and J by 3 bases, leaving 16 bases between them.

V usage is TRBV7-3 and J usage is TRBJ2-2; 10 bases are shared with TRBD1. V dropped 5 bases and J dropped 5; count of bases not matched to a gene: 5. The CDR3 has 15 residues. Germline loops: CDR1 SGHTA, CDR2 FQGTGA. The CDR3, as DNA: TGTGCCAGCAGCCTAGGACAGGGGGAAACCGGGGAGCTGTTTTTT. Protein: CASSLGQGETGELFF.

CDR3 protein: CASSLTDGASRAFF. The CDR3 DNA reads TGCGCCAGCAGCCTGACGGATGGGGCCTCCCGGGCTTTCTTT. This sequence joins TRBV5-1 and TRBJ1-1; a weak D match, TRBD1 (5 bases). Trimming cost V 4 bases and J 11 bases, with 21 bases left between them. Germline V CDR1 and CDR2: SGHRS, YFSETQ. CDR3 length: 14 residues.

The chain carries TRBV7-5 and TRBJ1-4; the D call TRBD1 from the table was never checked on the DNA. TRBV7-5 is termed a pseudogene. This CDR3 is 18 amino acids long. CDR3 nucleotide sequence: TGTGCCAGAAGCCCGTGGGACAGAAAGTTAACAACTAATGAAAAACTGTTTTTT. Translated, it gives CARSPWDRKLTTNEKLFF.

V is TRBV7-3 and J is TRBJ2-2; D not certain. Germline values: CDR1 SGHTA, CDR2 FQGTGA. CDR3 length equals 16 residues. V lost 5 bases and J lost 1, with 14 bases in between. For the CDR3, the DNA is TGTGCCAGCAGCCCCAACAATCTCAAGAACACCGGGGAGCTGTTTTTT. Translation gives CASSPNNLKNTGELFF.

Here the CDR3 reads CASSSYRGHSLHF. CDR3 bases: TGTGCCAGTAGTTCTTACAGGGGACATTCCCTCCACTTT. This chain joins TRBV19 and TRBJ1-6, with 7 bases identical to TRBD1. Trimming removed 5 bases from V and 14 bases from J; junction bases left unmatched: 9. Germline values: CDR1 LNHDA, CDR2 SQIVND (reference sequence). CDR3 length equals 13 residues.

This clone was picked up one time. J is TRBJ1-5 and V is TRBV6-5; no reliable D call. V shed 5 bases and J shed 6 bases, with 8 bases lying between them. Germline CDR1 reads MNHEY; CDR2 reads SVGAGI. The CDR3 contains 12 residues. CDR3 nucleotides: TGTGCCAGCAGTCCAACAAGTCAGCCCCAGCATTTT. This translates into CASSPTSQPQHF.

The rearrangement joins TRBV21-1 to TRBJ1-1; the table names TRBD1, a call not compared with the DNA. TRBV21-1 has pseudogene status. The CDR3 runs 17 residues. The CDR3 spells CASLDFDRERVNTEAFF. The CDR3 DNA is TGTGCCAGCCTGGATTTCGACAGGGAGAGGGTGAACACTGAAGCTTTCTTT.

This chain joins TRBV9 and TRBJ2-1, with D possibly TRBD2 on 7 matching bases. CDR3 length equals 19 residues. V was shortened by 3 bases and J by 7 bases, with 29 bases between the two germline ends. Germline-derived CDR1 and CDR2 are SGDLS and YYNGEE. CDR3 sequence reads: CASSGNRKQGGASRNEQFF. Written as DNA, the CDR3 is TGTGCCAGCAGCGGTAACCGAAAACAAGGGGGGGCGAGTAGGAATGAGCAGTTCTTC.

The chain has TRBV7-2 and TRBJ2-7; 14 nucleotides match TRBD2. CDR1 is SGHTA, CDR2 FQGNSA, per germline. J lost 1 base, V lost 8 bases, and 10 bases had no gene match. This CDR3 has 17 residues. This CDR3 is CASAHGLAGGPSYEQYF. Here the CDR3 DNA reads TGTGCCAGCGCACACGGACTAGCGGGGGGACCATCCTACGAGCAGTACTTC. The whole variable domain, remainder taken from reference TRBV7-2 and TRBJ2-7, is GAGVSQSPSNKVTEKGKDVELRCDPISGHTALYWYRQSLGQGLEFLIYFQGNSAPDKSGLPSDRFSAERTGGSVSTLTIQRTQQEDSAVYLCASAHGLAGGPSYEQYFGPGTRLTVT.